Below, 12 T cell receptor beta chains from the same sample are listed, as sequenced in a study of PD-L1 blockade in urothelial cancer. Measured with immunoSEQ multiplex PCR; TCRdb has only the in-frame clones, and not every one. The table has around 53,000 clones, nearly 85% seen once. The starting material was PBMCs, obtained around atezolizumab (anti-PD-L1) treatment. The receptors stem from a man aged 35 to 55 with urothelial cancer.

With regard to this clone: A read error may produce the germline difference seen at one junction end. The J gene is TRBJ2-7, the V gene TRBV7-7; D perhaps matches TRBD2 (6 bases). This CDR3 has 14 residues. Germline values: CDR1 SSHAT, CDR2 FNYEAQ (reference sequence). CDR3 in amino acids: CASSLAAGDYEQYF. As DNA, the CDR3 is TGTGCTAGCAGCTTAGCGGCGGGCGACTACGAGCAGTACTTC.

The CDR3 here is CASSEGPQSTDTQYF. CDR3 sequence (DNA): TGTGCCAGCAGTGAAGGGCCCCAGAGCACAGATACGCAGTATTTT. The chain joins TRBV2 to TRBJ2-3, with D unclear. CDR1 SNHLY and CDR2 FYNNEI come from the germline V gene. This CDR3 contains 15 residues. V was pared by 1 base and J by 0 bases, with 8 bases between.

V and J are TRBV30 and TRBJ2-1, with 10 bases matching TRBD2. The V segment lost 5 bases and the J segment 7 bases; nucleotides outside the gene matches: 20. The CDR3 has 18 amino acids. Germline V CDR1 and CDR2: GTSNPN, SVGIG (reference sequence). The CDR3 sequence is CAWGKGLAGEDIVNEQFF. For the CDR3, the DNA is TGTGCCTGGGGCAAGGGGCTAGCGGGAGAAGATATTGTAAATGAGCAGTTCTTC.

V usage is TRBV4-3 and J usage is TRBJ1-2; D not certain. The V end was cut by 0 bases, the J end by 4 bases, with 6 bases between. The CDR3 runs 13 residues. CDR1 is LGHNA, CDR2 YSLEER, per germline. In DNA, the CDR3 is TGCGCCAGCAGCCAAGATAGGAGCTATGGCTACACCTTC. The encoded protein is CASSQDRSYGYTF.

This rearrangement joins TRBV19 to TRBJ2-3, with D perhaps TRBD1 (6 bases). From germline, CDR1 is LNHDA and CDR2 SQIVND (reference sequence). V dropped 3 bases and J dropped 1 base, with 8 bases sitting between them. The CDR3 is 14 residues long. Here the CDR3 DNA reads TGTGCCAGTAGTATTAGGACAGGCACAGATACGCAGTATTTT. Its translation is CASSIRTGTDTQYF.

This chain uses TRBV5-1 with TRBJ2-5, with TRBD1 matching over 9 bases. CDR1 and CDR2 from the germline V gene are SGHRS and YFSETQ. V was clipped by 4 bases and J by 7 bases; unmatched bases: 5. The length of the CDR3 is 13 residues. CDR3 nucleotide sequence: TGCGCCAGCAGCATGACAGGGGGAGGGACCCAGTACTTC. Residues: CASSMTGGGTQYF.

The DNA for the CDR3 is TGTGCCAGCAGTTTGACGGGAGGGCCCGTACATACGCAGTATTTT. This translates into CASSLTGGPVHTQYF. The chain carries TRBV28 and TRBJ2-3; 8 nucleotides align to TRBD2. The CDR3 runs 15 residues. J lost 7 bases, V lost 3 bases, and 9 bases had no gene match. Germline CDR1 MDHEN, CDR2 SYDVKM. Variable domain in full (rest from reference TRBV28 and TRBJ2-3): DVKVTQSSRYLVKRTGEKVFLECVQDMDHENMFWYRQDPGLGLRLIYFSYDVKMKEKGDIPEGYSVSREKKERFSLILESASTNQTSMYLCASSLTGGPVHTQYFGPGTRLTVL.

V is TRBV9 and J is TRBJ2-2; 9 positions match TRBD2. The V and J ends lost 2 bases and 7 bases, in that order; junction bases with no gene match: 3. The CDR3 runs to 14 residues. CDR1 SGDLS and CDR2 YYNGEE come from the germline V gene. CDR3 nucleotide sequence: TGTGCCAGCAGCGTCCCAGCGGGAGGCGGGGAGCTGTTTTTT. It codes for CASSVPAGGGELFF.

The rearrangement uses TRBV5-1 and TRBJ2-1; 7 nucleotides agree with TRBD1. Trimming cost V 2 bases and J 0 bases; bases outside gene matches: 5. The CDR3 runs 16 residues. Germline CDR1 reads SGHRS; CDR2 reads YFSETQ. CDR3 bases: TGCGCCAGCAGCTTTCAGACAGGGAGCTCCTACAATGAGCAGTTCTTC. This gives the protein CASSFQTGSSYNEQFF.

The gene calls are TRBV6-1 and TRBJ1-1; D is unresolved. The germline CDR1 and CDR2 sequences are MNHNS and SASEGT. This CDR3 region has 13 residues. Trimming took 1 base from V and 5 from J, leaving 8 bases between them. The CDR3 loop is CASSEGRRTEAFF. CDR3 nucleotides: TGTGCCAGCAGTGAAGGGCGCAGGACTGAAGCTTTCTTT.

This chain joins TRBV10-3 and TRBJ1-5; 7 bases match TRBD1. The CDR3 totals 13 residues. CDR1 and CDR2 (germline): ENHRY, SYGVKD. Losses at the gene ends were 7 bases for V and 3 bases for J; bases not matched to a gene: 3. The CDR3 loop is CAIKGAINQPQHF. CDR3 coding DNA: TGTGCCATCAAGGGGGCAATCAATCAGCCCCAGCATTTT.

The genes are TRBV6-6 and TRBJ2-7; 9 nucleotides line up with TRBD1. In germline, CDR1 is MNHNY, CDR2 SVGAGI (reference sequence). The CDR3 has 14 residues. Losses at the gene ends were 6 bases for V and 0 bases for J; bases not matched to a gene: 3. The CDR3 sequence is CASSPGQGSYEQYF. The CDR3, as DNA: TGTGCCAGCAGCCCGGGACAGGGCTCCTACGAGCAGTACTTC.